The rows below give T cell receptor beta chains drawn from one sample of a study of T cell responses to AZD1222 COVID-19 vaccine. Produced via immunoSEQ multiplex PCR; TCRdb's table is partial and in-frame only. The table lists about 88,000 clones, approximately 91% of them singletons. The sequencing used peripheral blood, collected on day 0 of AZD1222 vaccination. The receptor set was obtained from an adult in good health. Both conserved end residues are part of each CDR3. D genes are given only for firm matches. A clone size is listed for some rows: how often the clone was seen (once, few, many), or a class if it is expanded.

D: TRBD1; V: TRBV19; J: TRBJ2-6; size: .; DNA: TGTGCCAGTAGTAAAGACCCGCGGGACAGGTCGCGCTCTGGGGCCAACGTCCTGACTTTC; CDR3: CASSKDPRDRSRSGANVLTF
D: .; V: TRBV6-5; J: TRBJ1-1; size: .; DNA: TGTGCCAGCAGTTCCTTTGGGAGGTTGAACACTGAAGCTTTCTTT; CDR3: CASSSFGRLNTEAFF
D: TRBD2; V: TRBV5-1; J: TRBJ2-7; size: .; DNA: TGCGCCAGCAGCTTACGGGGGGACTCCTACGAGCAGTACTTC; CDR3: CASSLRGDSYEQYF
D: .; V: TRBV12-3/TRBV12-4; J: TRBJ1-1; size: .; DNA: TGTGCCAGCAGTTTAGATTGGGGGGCTGAAGCTTTCTTT; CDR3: CASSLDWGAEAFF
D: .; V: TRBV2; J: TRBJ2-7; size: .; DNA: TGTGCCACTCAGGGAGGTGGCTACTACGAGCAGTACTTC; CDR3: CATQGGGYYEQYF
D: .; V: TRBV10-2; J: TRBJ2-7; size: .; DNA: TGCGCCAGCAGTGCCGAGTCCTACGAGCAGTACTTC; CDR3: CASSAESYEQYF
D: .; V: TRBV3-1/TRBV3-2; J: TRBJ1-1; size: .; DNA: TGTGCCAGCAGCCAAGGGACAGAACGGGCTTTCTTT; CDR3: CASSQGTERAFF
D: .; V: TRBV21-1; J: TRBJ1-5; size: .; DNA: TGTGCCAGCAGCAACGATGTCCATAGCAATCAGCCCCAGCATTTT; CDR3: CASSNDVHSNQPQHF
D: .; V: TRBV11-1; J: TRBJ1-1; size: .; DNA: TGTGCCAGCAGTTTCGGACGGAGGAGCACTGAAGCTTTCTTT; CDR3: CASSFGRRSTEAFF
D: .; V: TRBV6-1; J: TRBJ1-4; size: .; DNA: TGTGCCAGCCGTGTCCGGCTCAGGGCAACTAATGAAAAACTGTTTTTT; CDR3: CASRVRLRATNEKLFF
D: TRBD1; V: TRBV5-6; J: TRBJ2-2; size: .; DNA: TGTGCCAGCAGCTTGGACAGGGGTCGAACCGGGGAGCTGTTTTTT; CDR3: CASSLDRGRTGELFF
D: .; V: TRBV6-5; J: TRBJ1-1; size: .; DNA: TGTGCCAGCAGTTACTCGATATTGAGTAGTCGGACTGAAGCTTTCTTT; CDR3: CASSYSILSSRTEAFF
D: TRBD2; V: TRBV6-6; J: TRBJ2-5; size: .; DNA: TGTGCCAGCAGTCCCCAGCGGGGGCTGGAGACCCAGTACTTC; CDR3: CASSPQRGLETQYF
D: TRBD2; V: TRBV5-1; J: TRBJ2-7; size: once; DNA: TGCGCCAGCAGCTCTCGGACTAGCGTTCCCTACGAGCAGTACTTC; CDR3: CASSSRTSVPYEQYF
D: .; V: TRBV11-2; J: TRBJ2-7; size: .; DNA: TGTGCCAGCAGCTTTGTTCCCGACAAGCAGTACTTC; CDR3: CASSFVPDKQYF
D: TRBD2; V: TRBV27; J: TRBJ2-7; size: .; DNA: TGTGCCAGCAGTTTCGGGGGGGGAAACGAGCAGTACTTC; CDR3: CASSFGGGNEQYF
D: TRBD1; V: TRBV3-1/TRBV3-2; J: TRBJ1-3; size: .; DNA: TGTGCCAGCAGCCGAGGACAGGGGAAAGGTGGAAACACCATATATTTT; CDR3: CASSRGQGKGGNTIYF
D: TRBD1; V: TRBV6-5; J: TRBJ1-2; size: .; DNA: TGTGCCAGCATTTCACCCGGGACAGGGTTTGGCTACACCTTC; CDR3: CASISPGTGFGYTF
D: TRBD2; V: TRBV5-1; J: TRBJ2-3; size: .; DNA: TGCGCCAGCAGCTTGAAGATAGCGGGGGGGATGGCAGATACGCAGTATTTT; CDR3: CASSLKIAGGMADTQYF
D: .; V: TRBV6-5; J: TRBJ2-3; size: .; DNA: TGTGCCAGCAGCCCCCCAGCAGATACGCAGTATTTT; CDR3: CASSPPADTQYF
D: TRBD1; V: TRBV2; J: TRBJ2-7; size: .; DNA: TGTGCCAGCAGGCTACAGGGGGAGCAGTACTTC; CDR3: CASRLQGEQYF
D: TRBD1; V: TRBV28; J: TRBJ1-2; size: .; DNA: TGTGCCAGCAGACCCGACAGGGGGCGGACGTCTGGCTACACCTTC; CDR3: CASRPDRGRTSGYTF
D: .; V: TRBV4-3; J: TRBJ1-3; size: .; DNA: TGCGCCAGCAGCCAAGTTGGCAACTCTGGAAACACCATATATTTT; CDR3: CASSQVGNSGNTIYF
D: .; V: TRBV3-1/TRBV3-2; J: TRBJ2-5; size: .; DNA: TGTGCCAGCAGCCAAGGACGGGGCCAAGAGACCCAGTACTTC; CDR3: CASSQGRGQETQYF
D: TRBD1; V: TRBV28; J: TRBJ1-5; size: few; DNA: TGTGCCAGCAGTTTTAAGTTGGGACAGGGACTAAATCAGCCCCAGCATTTT; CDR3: CASSFKLGQGLNQPQHF
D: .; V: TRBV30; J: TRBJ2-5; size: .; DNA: TGTGCCTGGAGTGATTTTAGAGAGACCCAGTACTTC; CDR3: CAWSDFRETQYF
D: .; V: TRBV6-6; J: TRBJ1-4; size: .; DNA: TGTGCCAGCCGGTTACCACAGATTGAAAAACTGTTTTTT; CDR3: CASRLPQIEKLFF
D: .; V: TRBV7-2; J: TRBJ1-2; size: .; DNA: TGTGCCAGCAGCTTATATCGTGAGGGCATCTACACCTTC; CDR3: CASSLYREGIYTF
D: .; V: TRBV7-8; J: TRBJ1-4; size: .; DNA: TGTGCCAGCAGCTCAGCCCTGGACGGTGAAAAACTGTTTTTT; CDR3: CASSSALDGEKLFF
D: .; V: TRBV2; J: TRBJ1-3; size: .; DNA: TGTGCCAGCAGAGGGGCCTATGGGAACACCATATATTTT; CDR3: CASRGAYGNTIYF
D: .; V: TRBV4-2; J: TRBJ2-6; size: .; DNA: TGTGCCAGCAGTCCGACGGCCGAAAACTCTGGGGCCAACGTCCTGACTTTC; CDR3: CASSPTAENSGANVLTF
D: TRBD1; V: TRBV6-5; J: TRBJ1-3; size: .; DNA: TGTGCCAGCAGGGATACAGGGGGTGGAAACACCATATATTTT; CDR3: CASRDTGGGNTIYF
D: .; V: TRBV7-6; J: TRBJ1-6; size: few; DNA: TGTGCCAGCAGCTTAGACCCCAGGGGTTTGGGTAATTCACCCCTCCACTTT; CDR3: CASSLDPRGLGNSPLHF
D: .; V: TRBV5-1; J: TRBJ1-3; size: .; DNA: TGCGCCAGCAGCTTGGAGGGGGGGACTGGAAACACCATATATTTT; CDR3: CASSLEGGTGNTIYF
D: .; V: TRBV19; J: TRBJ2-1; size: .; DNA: TGTGCCAGTAGTGGCTACTACAATGAGCAGTTCTTC; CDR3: CASSGYYNEQFF
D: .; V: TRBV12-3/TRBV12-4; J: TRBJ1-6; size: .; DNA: TGTGCCAGCAGGAGGGGCCATTCACCCCTCCACTTT; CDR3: CASRRGHSPLHF
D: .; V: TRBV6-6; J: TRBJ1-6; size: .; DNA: TGTGCCAGCAGTGACGGAGGAACTAATTCACCCCTCCACTTT; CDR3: CASSDGGTNSPLHF
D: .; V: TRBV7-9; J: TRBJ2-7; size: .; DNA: TGTGCCAGCAGCTTAGCGTTAAGCAACCACCCTACCTACGAGCAGTACTTC; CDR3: CASSLALSNHPTYEQYF
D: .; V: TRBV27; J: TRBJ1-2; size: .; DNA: TGTGCCAGCACCAACAGGGAGGGCTATGGCTACACCTTC; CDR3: CASTNREGYGYTF
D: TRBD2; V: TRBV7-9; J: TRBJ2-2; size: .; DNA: TGTGCCAGCACGTTTGGCGGGGGGTTTAACACCGGGGAGCTGTTTTTT; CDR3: CASTFGGGFNTGELFF
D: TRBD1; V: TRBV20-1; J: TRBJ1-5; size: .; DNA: TGCAGTGCTTGTGACAGGGGTTGTCAGCCCCAGCATTTT; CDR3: CSACDRGCQPQHF
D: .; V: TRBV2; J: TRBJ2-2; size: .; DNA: TGTGCCAGCAATCGAGGGGTTTCGAACACCGGGGAGCTGTTTTTT; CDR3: CASNRGVSNTGELFF
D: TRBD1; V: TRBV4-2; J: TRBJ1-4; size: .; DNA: TGTGCCAGCAGCCAAGATTACGGGACAGGGGAGGAAAAACTGTTTTTT; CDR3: CASSQDYGTGEEKLFF
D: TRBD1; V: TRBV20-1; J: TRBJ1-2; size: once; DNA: TGCAGTGCTAGTAGGGACAGCTCCTATGGCTACACCTTC; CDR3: CSASRDSSYGYTF
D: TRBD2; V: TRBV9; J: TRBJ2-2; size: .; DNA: TGTGCCAGCAGCGTTAGCGGGGCGACGAACACCGGGGAGCTGTTTTTT; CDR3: CASSVSGATNTGELFF
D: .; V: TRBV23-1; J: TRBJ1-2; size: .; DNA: TGCGCCAACCGCGGCCCTTATGGCTACACCTTC; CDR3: CANRGPYGYTF
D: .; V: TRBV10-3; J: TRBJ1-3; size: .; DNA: TGTGCCATCAGCAGGGACTCTGGAAACACCATATATTTT; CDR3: CAISRDSGNTIYF
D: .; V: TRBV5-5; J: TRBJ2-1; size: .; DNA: TGTGCCAGCAGCGTCGGGACCCTCAATGAGCAGTTCTTC; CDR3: CASSVGTLNEQFF